The present entry profiles one T cell receptor (beta chain) with its context. Its antigen has not been determined. It has no much larger one-base neighbor in the sample; base qualities were not kept. TCRbeta CDR3 regions were amplified from genomic DNA by means of the immunoSEQ Assay, a bias-controlled multiplex PCR. The original pipeline was this. The number of nucleated cells in each sample was estimated from the amplification of reference gene primers within the assay. To quantify the absolute abundance of each unique TCRbeta CDR3 rearrangement, sequence reads were collapsed and filtered. For each sample, productive Simpson clonality was calculated as the square root of Simpson's diversity index over productive rearrangements. Not all clones reach the TCRdb copy of this immuneACCESS table, which keeps in-frame sequences only. Checked studies attribute under half of the gap to unresolved V genes and leave the rest unexplained. For V, J and clone size, that table is used; D and trimming come from the DNA. The sample includes under 250,000 clones, with approximately 85% observed a single time. Roughly 4.7% of the sample rests with the top ten.

This sample is drawn from a study of blood T cell repertoires in COVID-19 (dated by TCRdb to 2018 to 2021). Turning to the overall study: The collaborator samples originated in the United States, Italy and Spain and spanned the acute and convalescent phases of COVID-19. Where available, HLA class I and class II types were obtained from metadata supplied by the sample provider rather than from assay-based typing. The samples were drawn from two sources: the first 160 participants of the ongoing ImmuneRACE study, and fewer than 1,500 subjects contributed by 6 global collaborators. The material from the prospective study consisted of cDNA or gDNA derived from T cells, B-cell-depleted T cells, or PBMCs. The dataset comprised deeply sampled blood TCRbeta repertoires from subjects exposed to, actively infected with, or recovered from COVID-19. A freely available public database, intended as a resource for researchers studying the immune response to SARS-CoV-2, is where the repertoires were released. A de-identified subject ID, COVID-19 status, age in years and sex were almost always included in the sample metadata. Broader findings and caveats from the paper: How much clinical and demographic metadata was included differed by source and by participant, and the metadata was provided uncurated.

Each collaborating institution followed its own protocols to collect whole blood in K2EDTA tubes. For TCRbeta analysis, collaborators shipped samples as frozen whole blood, isolated PBMCs, or DNA extracted from either of those sample types. The germline V gene (reference sequence) specifies DFQATT as CDR1 and SNEGSKA as CDR2. V gives up 3 bases and J gives up 4 bases, and the segment between their germline ends measures 12 bases. CDR3 length: 13 amino acids, cysteine to phenylalanine. CDR3 DNA only is kept here, 39 bases in frame from base 1. The TCR originated in a woman aged 65 to 85 with acute or convalescent COVID-19. The specimen sequenced was peripheral blood. Recombination joined TRBV20-1 with TRBJ1-2; D gene: possibly TRBD1, on 5 matching bases. The DNA sequence is as follows: TGCAGTGCTAGTCCCCAGGGCAGCTATGGCTACACCTTC. It encodes CSASPQGSYGYTF.